These 30 T cell receptor beta chains originate from one sample sequenced in a study of response to subunit inactivated influenza vaccine. A single record per CDR3 protein comes from TCRdb applying MiXCR to the RT-PCR reads. The sample contains about 170,000 distinct CDR3 sequences, approximately 12% of which appear only once. This sample also belongs to another study, concerning T cells expressing NK-cell markers. That source adds: UMIs were included in TCR beta cDNA generated by 5'RACE template switching.

The specimen comprised CD8+ T cells sorted from PBMCs, sampled 11 to 12 days after vaccination. These receptors all stem from a man in his forties or fifties who received an inactivated influenza vaccine.

V usage is TRBV6-2 or TRBV6-3 and J usage is TRBJ2-7; a weak D match, TRBD2 (6 bases). CDR3 length equals 15 residues. Germline V gene sequence: CDR1 MNHEY, CDR2 SVGEGT. V lost 0 bases and J lost 1, with 10 bases in between. In nucleotides, the CDR3 is TGTGCCAGCAGTTACTCGATGGCGGGGTCCTACGAGCAGTACTTC. Amino acid sequence: CASSYSMAGSYEQYF.

The V call is TRBV5-1, the J call TRBJ2-7; TRBD1 matches at 8 bases. J was trimmed by 5 bases and V by 1 base; bases with no gene match: 5. CDR1 and CDR2 (germline): SGHRS, YFSETQ. The CDR3 consists of 14 residues. As DNA, the CDR3 is TGCGCCAGCAGCTTGCGGACAGGGATTAACGAGCAGTACTTC. Translating it yields CASSLRTGINEQYF.

This clonotype was seen repeatedly, ten times or more. This chain connects TRBV13 to TRBJ1-1; possibly TRBD1 for D (5 bases). CDR3 size: 14 residues. The germline gives CDR1 PRHDT, CDR2 FYEKMQ (reference sequence). Trimming shortened V by 0 bases and J by 1 base, and 6 bases separated the two germline ends. Written as DNA, the CDR3 is TGTGCCAGCAGCTTAGGCGGGGGGAACACTGAAGCTTTCTTT. This translates into CASSLGGGNTEAFF.

This clonotype was found a few times. The chain links TRBV11-2 to TRBJ2-1; TRBD1 matches 7 bases. CDR3 length: 16 residues. V trimming: 3 bases; J trimming: 2 bases; junction bases outside the gene matches: 7. CDR1 and CDR2 (germline): SGHAT, FQNNGV. The CDR3 DNA follows: TGTGCCAGCAGCTTCTCCTGGACAGGCCCCTACAATGAGCAGTTCTTC. Protein: CASSFSWTGPYNEQFF.

This sequence joins TRBV4-3 and TRBJ2-7; 8 bases line up with TRBD2. V lost 2 bases and J lost 6; bases outside the gene matches: 24. The CDR3 has 20 residues. Germline CDR1 is LGHNA and CDR2 is YSLEER. CDR3 nucleotides: TGCGCCAGCAGCCAACTTTGGGAGGTAGCTAGCGGGCCCCGGGCGCGCGAGCAGTACTTC. Translating gives CASSQLWEVASGPRAREQYF.

This clonotype came up a few times. This chain links TRBV3-1 with TRBJ2-5; perhaps TRBD2 as D (6 bases). The CDR3 contains 14 residues. V was cut by 4 bases and J by 7 bases, with 16 bases left in between. Germline V gives CDR1 LGHDT, CDR2 YNNKEL (reference sequence). In DNA, the CDR3 is TGTGCCAGCAGCCGGGAGGAACCGCTGGGGACCCAGTACTTC. It codes for CASSREEPLGTQYF.

V gene TRBV7-8 combines with J gene TRBJ1-3; TRBD1 matches 10 bases. The CDR3 spans 16 residues. With V trimmed by 4 bases and J by 4 bases, 7 bases remained unmatched. Per the germline V gene, CDR1 is SGHVS and CDR2 is FQNEAQ. The CDR3 coding sequence is TGTGCCAGCAGCTCAGCGGACAGGGGGTTCGGAAACACCATATATTTT. Encoded protein: CASSSADRGFGNTIYF.

The V call is TRBV7-7, the J call TRBJ2-5; 9 bases fit TRBD2. The length of the CDR3 is 15 residues. With V trimmed by 6 bases and J by 4 bases, 9 bases remained unmatched. The germline gives CDR1 SSHAT, CDR2 FNYEAQ (reference sequence). This chain's CDR3 is CASSSREGRGETQYF. CDR3 bases: TGTGCCAGCAGTTCGCGGGAGGGCCGGGGAGAGACCCAGTACTTC.

A few counts support this clonotype. The chain is built from TRBV5-1 and TRBJ2-1, with D unresolved. V shed 6 bases and J shed 4 bases, with 8 bases lying between them. CDR3 length: 12 amino acids. Germline V CDR1 and CDR2: SGHRS, YFSETQ. Written as DNA, the CDR3 is TGCGCCAGCACTCGCACTTACAATGAGCAGTTCTTC. This codes for CASTRTYNEQFF.

This chain joins TRBV7-1 and TRBJ2-1; the match to TRBD2 covers 15 bases. TRBV7-1 is an ORF, and what it does is uncertain. The CDR3 totals 18 residues. V lost 3 bases to trimming and J lost 6 bases; unmatched junction nucleotides: 9. CDR3 sequence: CASSSGTSGGPRFNEQFF. DNA of the CDR3: TGTGCCAGCAGCTCCGGGACTAGCGGGGGGCCTCGTTTCAATGAGCAGTTCTTC.

The chain uses TRBV4-3 and TRBJ2-5; D is unclear. The CDR3 contains 15 residues. The V and J ends lost 0 bases and 1 base respectively, with 9 bases between them. CDR1 and CDR2 (germline): LGHNA, YSLEER. The CDR3 is CASSQDPGPQETQYF. The CDR3 region has the DNA TGCGCCAGCAGCCAAGACCCGGGCCCCCAAGAGACCCAGTACTTC.

This clonotype was counted only a few times. The rearrangement uses TRBV29-1 and TRBJ2-7, with D perhaps given as TRBD1 or TRBD2 (5 bases each). Germline V gene lookup returns CDR1 SQVTM and CDR2 ANQGSEA. The CDR3 totals 12 residues. The ends were cut back, 6 bases at V and 2 bases at J, with 11 bases in the middle. In DNA, the CDR3 is TGCAGCGTCCGGGACGGGACCTACGAGCAGTACTTC. It codes for CSVRDGTYEQYF.

The J gene is TRBJ2-5, the V gene TRBV7-9; D ambiguous. From germline, CDR1 is SEHNR and CDR2 FQNEAQ (reference sequence). The CDR3 covers 16 residues. Between the trimmed V and J ends, which lost 2 bases and 3 bases, there was a span of 16 bases. The CDR3 nucleotides are TGTGCCAGCAGCTTATTTCAGAACTACCCAAAAGAGACCCAGTACTTC. Amino acids: CASSLFQNYPKETQYF.

V usage is TRBV12-5 and J usage is TRBJ1-5, with a weak D call TRBD1 (5 bases). The germline gives CDR1 LGHNT, CDR2 FRNRAP. Trimming took 2 bases from V and 2 from J, leaving 10 bases between them. The length of the CDR3 is 15 residues. The CDR3 protein is CASGLPGTGNQPQHF. In DNA, the CDR3 is TGTGCTAGTGGTTTGCCCGGGACGGGCAATCAGCCCCAGCATTTT.

The sample holds a few counts of this clonotype. This chain links TRBV20-1 with TRBJ1-1, with a weak D call TRBD1 (6 bases). Trimming took 0 bases from V and 1 from J, leaving 12 bases between them. This CDR3 region has 15 residues. Germline CDR1 reads DFQATT; CDR2 reads SNEGSKA (reference sequence). The CDR3 sequence is CSARDYRTANTEAFF. The CDR3 coding sequence is TGCAGTGCTAGAGATTATCGGACAGCGAACACTGAAGCTTTCTTT.

This clonotype was observed a few times. The V gene is TRBV15, the J gene TRBJ2-1; 10 nucleotides line up with TRBD2. The CDR3 is 15 amino acids. The germline gives CDR1 LNHNV, CDR2 YYDKDF (reference sequence). The V segment lost 1 base and the J segment 7 bases; nucleotides outside the gene matches: 4. The CDR3 loop is CATSRGLAGVNEQFF. CDR3 sequence (DNA): TGTGCCACCAGCAGAGGGCTAGCGGGAGTAAATGAGCAGTTCTTC.

The chain carries TRBV7-9 and TRBJ2-1; unclear D gene. The germline V and J ends were trimmed by 0 bases and 5 bases, with 11 bases remaining between them. Looked up from germline, CDR1 is SEHNR and CDR2 is FQNEAQ (reference sequence). The CDR3 length is 15 residues. The CDR3, as DNA: TGTGCCAGCAGCTTAGCTCCCGAGATAGACAATGAGCAGTTCTTC. Its translation is CASSLAPEIDNEQFF.

Many counts were recorded for this clonotype. The rearrangement uses TRBV25-1 and TRBJ2-1, with 7 bases aligning to TRBD2. CDR1 MGHDK and CDR2 SYGVNS come from the germline V gene. The V segment lost 10 bases and the J segment 0 bases; nucleotides outside the gene matches: 9. The CDR3 is made up of 15 amino acids. CDR3 region: CAMQVGEGSYNEQFF. DNA of the CDR3: TGTGCCATGCAAGTTGGGGAGGGCTCCTACAATGAGCAGTTCTTC.

This clonotype was observed a handful of times. The V and J genes are TRBV10-3 and TRBJ1-2; D not certain. Germline values: CDR1 ENHRY, CDR2 SYGVKD. The V end was cut by 11 bases, the J end by 5 bases, with 12 bases between. The CDR3 is 11 amino acids. The CDR3 is CALRTLYGYTF. The CDR3 bases are TGTGCCTTACGGACTCTATATGGCTACACCTTC.

This clonotype was seen only a few times. The rearrangement joins TRBV11-2 to TRBJ2-1, with D perhaps matching TRBD1 (6 bases). Trimming removed 4 bases at V and 5 bases at J, with 9 bases between. The CDR3 spans 13 residues. The germline V gene encodes CDR1 SGHAT and CDR2 FQNNGV. The CDR3 region has the DNA TGTGCCAGCAGCTCCAGGGGTCACAATGAGCAGTTCTTC. It yields the protein CASSSRGHNEQFF.

The chain combines TRBV4-3 with TRBJ2-1; D perhaps matches TRBD2 (6 bases). This CDR3 comprises 12 residues. Looked up from germline, CDR1 is LGHNA and CDR2 is YSLEER. With 0 bases removed from V and 9 bases from J, the gap between germline ends came to 6 bases. CDR3 bases: TGCGCCAGCAGCCAAGAGGGGGGTGAGCAGTTCTTC. Translation: CASSQEGGEQFF.

The chain has TRBV20-1 and TRBJ2-7; 7 bases line up with TRBD1. CDR1 and CDR2 from the germline V gene are DFQATT and SNEGSKA (reference sequence). V dropped 4 bases and J dropped 2; count of bases not matched to a gene: 8. This CDR3 spans 14 amino acids. The CDR3 coding sequence is TGCAGTGCTAATAGACAGGGTCCGGCCTACGAGCAGTACTTC. As protein: CSANRQGPAYEQYF.

This clonotype has just one count. This sequence joins TRBV18 and TRBJ2-3, with D possibly being TRBD1 or TRBD2 (5 bases each). The germline V gene has CDR1 KGHSH and CDR2 LQKENI. The CDR3 contains 14 residues. The V end was cut by 8 bases, the J end by 3 bases, with 15 bases between. The chain's CDR3 is CASRDGDGTDTQYF. Written as DNA, the CDR3 is TGTGCCAGCAGGGACGGGGACGGGACAGATACGCAGTATTTT.

This clonotype was picked up many times. The V and J genes are TRBV4-1 and TRBJ2-7; 10 bases align to TRBD1. The CDR3 consists of 17 residues. Trimming cost V 1 base and J 4 bases; bases outside gene matches: 10. CDR1 MGHRA and CDR2 YSYEKL come from the germline V gene. The CDR3 nucleotides are TGCGCCAGCAGCCAAGTAAAGGCGGGACAGGGGTCTTACGAGCAGTACTTC. As protein: CASSQVKAGQGSYEQYF.

The table lists this clonotype with a few counts. The chain carries TRBV5-8 and TRBJ2-3, with 8 bases identical to TRBD2. V trimming: 3 bases; J trimming: 6 bases; junction bases outside the gene matches: 12. Looked up from germline, CDR1 is SGHTS and CDR2 is YDEGEE. The length of the CDR3 is 16 residues. The CDR3: CASSSGLAGPADTQYF. The DNA of the CDR3 is TGTGCCAGCAGCTCGGGATTAGCGGGGCCCGCGGATACGCAGTATTTT.

This chain links TRBV11-2 with TRBJ2-3; 13 bases match TRBD2. The V gene end was trimmed by 10 bases and the J gene end by 2 bases; junction bases not matched to a gene: 3. The CDR3 loop spans 14 amino acids. Germline V gene lookup returns CDR1 SGHAT and CDR2 FQNNGV. CDR3 coding DNA: TGTGCCACCGGACTAGCGGGAGCCACAGATACGCAGTATTTT. It yields the protein CATGLAGATDTQYF.

This clonotype appeared many times. The CDR3, as DNA: TGTGCCAGCAGCCATTACTTGTTTCAAGAGACCCAGTACTTC. Translating gives CASSHYLFQETQYF. This rearrangement joins TRBV7-2 to TRBJ2-5, with D uncertain. V lost 5 bases, J lost 2 bases, and 12 bases lay in between. The CDR3 totals 14 residues. Germline V gives CDR1 SGHTA, CDR2 FQGNSA.

The rearrangement joins TRBV7-9 to TRBJ2-1; the D gene is possibly TRBD2 (5 bases). The CDR3 loop spans 14 amino acids. Germline CDR1 and CDR2: SEHNR and FQNEAQ (reference sequence). V was shortened by 1 base and J by 3 bases, with 7 bases between the two germline ends. The CDR3 DNA reads as TGTGCCAGCAGCTTAGGCGGGTTCTACAATGAGCAGTTCTTC. This translates into CASSLGGFYNEQFF.

The J gene is TRBJ2-7, the V gene TRBV5-1, with a possible D match to TRBD2 (5 bases). Between the trimmed V and J ends, which lost 0 bases and 4 bases, there was a span of 17 bases. Germline values: CDR1 SGHRS, CDR2 YFSETQ. The CDR3 runs 16 residues. This CDR3 reads CASSLAPDGLMYEQYF. CDR3 in DNA: TGCGCCAGCAGCTTGGCCCCGGACGGACTGATGTACGAGCAGTACTTC.

This rearrangement joins TRBV20-1 to TRBJ2-1, with a possible D match to TRBD2 (6 bases). Per the germline V gene, CDR1 is DFQATT and CDR2 is SNEGSKA (reference sequence). The CDR3 covers 14 residues. With 2 bases removed from V and 7 bases from J, the gap between germline ends came to 15 bases. The CDR3, as DNA: TGCAGTGCTAGAAAAGGGGACTTCCCAAATGAGCAGTTCTTC. Its protein is CSARKGDFPNEQFF.